This TCR beta chain was identified during a study of blood T cell repertoires in COVID-19. Overall study context: Researchers got acute and convalescent COVID-19 samples from the United States, Italy and Spain. T cells, B-cell-depleted T cells, or PBMCs provided the cDNA or gDNA that served as material.

In the study's own analysis: Amplification of reference gene primers was used by the study to estimate nucleated cell counts. The data were produced by immunoSEQ multiplex PCR, yet TCRdb's version contains in-frame clones alone and is incomplete. Clonal size and the V and J genes are those of that table, whereas D and trimming came from the DNA. In the table there are 120,000 to 150,000 clones, 88% of which are singletons. This CDR3 has 15 amino acids. Losses at the gene ends were 4 bases for V and 4 bases for J; bases not matched to a gene: 7. The V gene's germline CDR1 is LGHDT and CDR2 YNNKEL (reference sequence).

The clonotype originates from a man between 45 and 60 years old with active or convalescent COVID-19. This chain connects TRBV3-1 (or the pseudogene TRBV3-2) to TRBJ1-2; 9 nucleotides line up with TRBD1. The sample consisted of peripheral blood. DNA of the CDR3: TGTGCCAGCAGCCCCCCTTTGACAGGGGGCTATGGCTACACCTTC. The encoded protein is CASSPPLTGGYGYTF.